Listed below are T cell receptor beta chains from one sample, sequenced in a study of identical twins. Using its own MiXCR run on the 5' RACE reads, TCRdb lists one record per CDR3 protein. The sample includes around 290,000 distinct CDR3 sequences, roughly 9.7% of them seen just once. This sample also belongs to another study, concerning yellow fever vaccine responses in identical twins.

Sequenced sample: CD8+ T cells sorted from blood. These receptors were obtained from a woman under 30 in good health. The CDR3 runs from the conserved cysteine through the conserved F or W. The order of the fields is J gene, D gene, clone size, V gene, CDR3 DNA, CDR3 protein. A D gene is named only where the DNA matches it firmly. Size values are once, few and many counts, or a class for expanded clones, and some rows have none.

TRBJ2-1,-,few,TRBV11-2,TGTGCCAGCAGCAGTGGGGAGTTCTTC,CASSSGEFF
TRBJ2-1,TRBD2,few,TRBV7-9,TGTGCCAGCAGCCCGCGGACTAGCGGGGACTTCACGGAGCAGTTCTTC,CASSPRTSGDFTEQFF
TRBJ2-3,TRBD2,few,TRBV9,TGTGCCAGCAGCGTAGACGGGGGGGCAGATACGCAGTATTTT,CASSVDGGADTQYF
TRBJ2-5,TRBD1,many,TRBV28,TGTGCCAGCAGTTTCCAAGACGGACAGGCCTTACAAGAGACCCAGTACTTC,CASSFQDGQALQETQYF
TRBJ2-7,TRBD2,few,TRBV4-2,TGTGCCAGCAGCCAAAGACTAGCGGGAGAAATTCTTTACGAGCAGTACTTC,CASSQRLAGEILYEQYF
TRBJ2-7,-,many,TRBV20-1,TGCAGTGCTAGAGATCCTAGGGCCAGGGAGCAGTACTTC,CSARDPRAREQYF
TRBJ1-4,TRBD1,few,TRBV28,TGTGCCAGCAGTTTAACGGGACAGGGGTTGTTGACTAATGAAAAACTGTTTTTT,CASSLTGQGLLTNEKLFF
TRBJ2-5,-,-,TRBV2,TGTGCCAGCAGCCAAGAATGGGAGACCCAGTACTTC,CASSQEWETQYF
TRBJ2-7,-,few,TRBV9,TGTGCCAGCAGCCCCCAGTACTCCTACGAGCAGTACTTC,CASSPQYSYEQYF
TRBJ1-1,-,-,TRBV10-3,TGTGCCATCAGGCCCACTTTGGGGCGGGACACTGAAGCTTTCTTT,CAIRPTLGRDTEAFF
TRBJ1-1,-,many,TRBV6-5,TGTGCCAGCAGTTATTGGTCATCCTCCAACACTGAAGCTTTCTTT,CASSYWSSSNTEAFF
TRBJ2-2,-,many,TRBV4-2,TGTGCCAGCAGCCAATTAGACGGGGAGCTGTTTTTT,CASSQLDGELFF
TRBJ2-3,-,few,TRBV24-1,TGTGCCACCAGTGACCCCGACGGAACTAGCACAGATACGCAGTATTTT,CATSDPDGTSTDTQYF
TRBJ2-1,TRBD2,few,TRBV20-1,TGCAGTGCTCGGACTAGCGCAAACAATGAGCAGTTCTTC,CSARTSANNEQFF
TRBJ2-3,-,many,TRBV7-9,TGTGCCAGCAGCGCAGGTGGAGATACGCAGTATTTT,CASSAGGDTQYF
TRBJ2-3,-,many,TRBV12-3/TRBV12-4,TGTGCCAGCAGTTCCGGACTGCTTGTTGATACGCAGTATTTT,CASSSGLLVDTQYF
TRBJ2-7,-,-,TRBV28,TGTGCCAGCAGTCCACAACAGGAATCCTACGAGCAGTACTTC,CASSPQQESYEQYF
TRBJ2-1,TRBD2,few,TRBV28,TGTGCCAGCAGCCCCCTCTCGGGGGGTATGGACAATGAGCAGTTCTTC,CASSPLSGGMDNEQFF
TRBJ2-7,-,many,TRBV12-3/TRBV12-4,TGTGCCAGCAGTCTATCCGGGAGAGACTACGAGCAGTACTTC,CASSLSGRDYEQYF
TRBJ1-5,-,-,TRBV12-3/TRBV12-4,TGTGCCAGCAAAAACAGCAAGCTTTATAGCAATCAGCCCCAGCATTTT,CASKNSKLYSNQPQHF
TRBJ1-2,-,many,TRBV6-6,TGTGCCAGCAGTTCTCTTGGGATGGACTATGGCTACACCTTC,CASSSLGMDYGYTF
TRBJ2-2,-,-,TRBV6-2/TRBV6-3,TGTGCCAGCAGTTACACCTCCCCCGGGGCCGGGGAGCTGTTTTTT,CASSYTSPGAGELFF
TRBJ2-7,-,few,TRBV28,-,CASSSSGTDYEQYF
TRBJ2-2,-,-,TRBV18,TGTGCCAGCTCACCATTTGGACAAACGAACACCGGGGAGCTGTTTTTT,CASSPFGQTNTGELFF
TRBJ2-5,-,-,TRBV7-9,TGTGCCAGCAGCTTAGCGGACCGGGGAGAGACCCAGTACTTC,CASSLADRGETQYF
TRBJ2-1,TRBD2,many,TRBV6-4,TGTGCCAGCAGTGAATTAGCGGGGGCCTCCTACAATGAGCAGTTCTTC,CASSELAGASYNEQFF
TRBJ2-3,TRBD2,few,TRBV9,TGTGCCAGCAGCGTTGCGGGAGTAAGCACAGATACGCAGTATTTT,CASSVAGVSTDTQYF
TRBJ2-7,TRBD2,many,TRBV6-2/TRBV6-3,TGTGCCAGCAGTTACTCTGGACTAGCGGAAAGCTCCTACGAGCAGTACTTC,CASSYSGLAESSYEQYF
TRBJ2-1,-,many,TRBV9,TGTGCCAGCAGCGTAGGTTCTCCCAATGAGCAGTTCTTC,CASSVGSPNEQFF
TRBJ1-5,TRBD1,-,TRBV23-1,TGCGCCAGCAGTCAAATCTCCGGGACAGGGGACACTCAGCCCCAGCATTTT,CASSQISGTGDTQPQHF
TRBJ2-7,TRBD1,few,TRBV19,TGTGCCAGTAGTATCCGGACAGGAAATTCCTACGAGCAGTACTTC,CASSIRTGNSYEQYF
TRBJ2-7,-,few,TRBV20-1,TGCAGTGTACCGGAGGGGGCTTACGAGCAGTACTTC,CSVPEGAYEQYF
TRBJ2-1,-,-,TRBV29-1,TGCAGCGTTGAAAGACAGCCCTACAATGAGCAGTTCTTC,CSVERQPYNEQFF
TRBJ1-2,-,few,TRBV7-9,TGTGCCAGCAGCTCTCCTCGGGACGCCCTATTTAACTATGGCTACACCTTC,CASSSPRDALFNYGYTF
TRBJ2-1,TRBD2,many,TRBV7-2,TGTGCCAGTCCGGGAGGGGATCTATTGAATGAGCAGTTCTTC,CASPGGDLLNEQFF
TRBJ1-5,-,-,TRBV10-3,TGTGCCATCAGGGAGGCAGACAATCAGCTCCAGCATTTT,CAIREADNQLQHF
TRBJ2-1,TRBD1,-,TRBV27,TGTGCCAGCAGTGGTCAGGGGGTTTTGAGTTATGAGCAGTTCTTC,CASSGQGVLSYEQFF
TRBJ2-5,TRBD2,-,TRBV4-2,TGTGCCAGCAGCCAGGTATCGGGAGGGCCCTCAGAGACCCAGTACTTC,CASSQVSGGPSETQYF
TRBJ1-2,TRBD1,few,TRBV7-9,TGTGCCAGCAGCACCGTAGGGACAGAGCATGGCTACACCTTC,CASSTVGTEHGYTF
TRBJ2-1,-,-,TRBV27,TGTGCCAGCAGTCCAGGACTCAGATTCAATGAGCAGTTCTTC,CASSPGLRFNEQFF
TRBJ2-7,TRBD2,many,TRBV7-9,TGTGCCAGCAGCTCCCGGGAGGGGTACGACTACGAGCAGTACTTC,CASSSREGYDYEQYF
TRBJ1-2,TRBD1,few,TRBV27,TGTGCCAGCAGTCCGATCGGGACAGGGGAAGTCTATGGCTACACCTTC,CASSPIGTGEVYGYTF
TRBJ2-7,TRBD2,many,TRBV6-1,TGTGCCAGCAGCTTTTTCTTTAGCGGGAGCCCCTCCTACGAGCAGTACTTC,CASSFFFSGSPSYEQYF
TRBJ2-1,TRBD2,few,TRBV29-1,TGCAGCGTATACGGGACTAGCGGAAACAATGAGCAGTTCTTC,CSVYGTSGNNEQFF
TRBJ1-1,-,-,TRBV4-1,TGCGCCAGCAGCCCCCCCCAGGGAGGATGGACTGAAGCTTTCTTT,CASSPPQGGWTEAFF
TRBJ2-3,TRBD2,-,TRBV5-1,TGCGCCAGCAGCTTGGCGGCTAGCGGGGTTAGCACAGATACGCAGTATTTT,CASSLAASGVSTDTQYF
TRBJ2-1,TRBD1,few,TRBV12-3/TRBV12-4,TGTGCCAGCAGTTCAGAGGGGGCGGGCCCCCCCTACAATGAGCAGTTCTTC,CASSSEGAGPPYNEQFF
TRBJ2-3,TRBD2,-,TRBV9,TGTGCCAGCAGCGTAGATACTAGCGGGGGGGCGGCCAAGTATTTT,CASSVDTSGGAAKYF
TRBJ2-1,-,many,TRBV27,TGTGCCAGCAGTTTATCCGGGACCTACAATGAGCAGTTCTTC,CASSLSGTYNEQFF
TRBJ2-1,TRBD2,few,TRBV7-8,TGTGCCAGCAGCTTATTCGCGGGGGAGGGATACAATGAGCAGTTCTTC,CASSLFAGEGYNEQFF
TRBJ1-4,-,many,TRBV7-8,TGTGCCAGCAGCACCTCGAGCTACAGTAATGAAAAACTGTTTTTT,CASSTSSYSNEKLFF
TRBJ2-3,TRBD1,-,TRBV20-1,TGCAGTGCTAGCAGGGACAGGGGTCGGGCACGGGATACGCAGTATTTT,CSASRDRGRARDTQYF
TRBJ2-2,-,-,TRBV30,TGTGCCTGGAGTAGCGAAGCTACCACCGGGGAGCTGTTTTTT,CAWSSEATTGELFF